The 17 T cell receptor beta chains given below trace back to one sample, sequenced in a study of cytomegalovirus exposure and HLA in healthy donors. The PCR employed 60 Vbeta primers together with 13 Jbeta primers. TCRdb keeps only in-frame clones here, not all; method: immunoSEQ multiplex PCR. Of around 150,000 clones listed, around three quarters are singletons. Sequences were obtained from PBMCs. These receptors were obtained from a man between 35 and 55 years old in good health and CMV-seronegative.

CDR3 in amino acids: CASSLAGEQPQHF. CDR3 nucleotide sequence: TGTGCCAGCAGCTTAGCAGGGGAACAGCCCCAGCATTTT. The V call is TRBV7-2, the J call TRBJ1-5; D is possibly TRBD1 (5 bases). The length of the CDR3 is 13 residues. The V and J ends lost 0 bases and 7 bases respectively, with 7 bases between them. Germline CDR1 and CDR2: SGHTA and FQGNSA.

The CDR3 region has the DNA TGTGCCAGTAGTCTCCCAGGTGGGAGGGTCACAGATACGCAGTATTTT. Translating gives CASSLPGGRVTDTQYF. V usage is TRBV19 and J usage is TRBJ2-3, with TRBD2 identical over 7 bases. The CDR3 is made up of 16 amino acids. J gave up 2 bases and V 5 bases, and 10 bases lay outside the gene matches. CDR1 is LNHDA, CDR2 SQIVND, per germline (reference sequence).

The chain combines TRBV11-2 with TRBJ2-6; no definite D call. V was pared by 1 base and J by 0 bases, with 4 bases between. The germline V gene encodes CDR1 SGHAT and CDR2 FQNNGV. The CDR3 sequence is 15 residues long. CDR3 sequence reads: CASSLAISGANVLTF. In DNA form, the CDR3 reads TGTGCCAGCAGCTTAGCAATCTCTGGGGCCAACGTCCTGACTTTC.

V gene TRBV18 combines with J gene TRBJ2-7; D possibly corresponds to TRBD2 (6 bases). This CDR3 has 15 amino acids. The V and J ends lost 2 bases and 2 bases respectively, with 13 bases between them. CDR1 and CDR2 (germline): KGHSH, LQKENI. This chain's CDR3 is CASSPADYGAYEQYF. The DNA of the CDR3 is TGTGCCAGCTCACCAGCGGACTACGGGGCCTACGAGCAGTACTTC.

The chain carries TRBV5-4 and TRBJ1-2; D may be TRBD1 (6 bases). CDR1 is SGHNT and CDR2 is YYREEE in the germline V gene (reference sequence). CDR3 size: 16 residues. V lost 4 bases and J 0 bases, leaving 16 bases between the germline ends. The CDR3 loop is CASSGQTGFPNYGYTF. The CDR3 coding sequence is TGTGCCAGCAGCGGCCAGACAGGATTTCCTAACTATGGCTACACCTTC.

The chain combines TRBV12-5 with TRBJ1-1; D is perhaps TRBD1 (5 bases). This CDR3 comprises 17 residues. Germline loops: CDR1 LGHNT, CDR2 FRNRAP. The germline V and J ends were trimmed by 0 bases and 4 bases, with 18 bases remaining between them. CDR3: CASGLVLSGGGSTEAFF. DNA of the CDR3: TGTGCTAGTGGTTTGGTTCTAAGCGGGGGGGGTAGCACTGAAGCTTTCTTT.

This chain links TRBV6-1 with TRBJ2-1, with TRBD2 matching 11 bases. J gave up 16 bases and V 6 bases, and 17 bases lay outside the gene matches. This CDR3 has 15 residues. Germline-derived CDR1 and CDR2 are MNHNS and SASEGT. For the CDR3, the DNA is TGTGCCAGCAGCCGGGACAGGTTACCCGGGACTAGCGGCTTCTTC. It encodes CASSRDRLPGTSGFF.

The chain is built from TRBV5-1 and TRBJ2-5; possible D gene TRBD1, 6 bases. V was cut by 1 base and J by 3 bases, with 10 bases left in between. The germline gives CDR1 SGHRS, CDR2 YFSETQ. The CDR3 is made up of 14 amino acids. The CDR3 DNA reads TGCGCCAGCAGCTTGTCCGGGGACAAAGAGACCCAGTACTTC. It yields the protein CASSLSGDKETQYF.

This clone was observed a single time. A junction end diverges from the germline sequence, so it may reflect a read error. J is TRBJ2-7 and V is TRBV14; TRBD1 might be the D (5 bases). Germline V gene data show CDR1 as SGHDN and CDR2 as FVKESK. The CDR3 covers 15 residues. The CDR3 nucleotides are TGTGCCAGCAGCCAAGAGGGGCACGTCTCCCACGAGCAGTACTTC. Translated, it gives CASSQEGHVSHEQYF.

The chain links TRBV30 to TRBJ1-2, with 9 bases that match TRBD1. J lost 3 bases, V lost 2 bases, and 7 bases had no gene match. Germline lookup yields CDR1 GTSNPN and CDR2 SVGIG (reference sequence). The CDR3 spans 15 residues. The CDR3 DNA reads TGTGCCTGGAGTCCAGGGACAGGGATTTACTATGGCTACACCTTC. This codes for CAWSPGTGIYYGYTF. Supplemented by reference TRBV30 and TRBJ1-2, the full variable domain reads SQTIHQWPATLVQPVGSPLSLECTVEGTSNPNLYWYRQAAGRGLQLLFYSVGIGQISSEVPQNLSASRPQDRQFILSSKKLLLSDSGFYLCAWSPGTGIYYGYTFGSGTRLTVV.

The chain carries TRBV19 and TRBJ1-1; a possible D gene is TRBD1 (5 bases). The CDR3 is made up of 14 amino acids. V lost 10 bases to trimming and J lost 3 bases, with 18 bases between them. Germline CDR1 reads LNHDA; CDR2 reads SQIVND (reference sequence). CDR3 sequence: CATTPAGHYTEAFF. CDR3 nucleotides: TGTGCCACCACCCCAGCAGGACATTACACTGAAGCTTTCTTT.

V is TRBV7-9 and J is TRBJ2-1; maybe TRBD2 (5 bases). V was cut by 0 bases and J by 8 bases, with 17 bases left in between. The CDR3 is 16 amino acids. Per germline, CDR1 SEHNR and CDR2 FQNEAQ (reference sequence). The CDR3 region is CASSLAPGREGYEQFF. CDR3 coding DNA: TGTGCCAGCAGCTTAGCCCCCGGACGTGAGGGCTATGAGCAGTTCTTC.

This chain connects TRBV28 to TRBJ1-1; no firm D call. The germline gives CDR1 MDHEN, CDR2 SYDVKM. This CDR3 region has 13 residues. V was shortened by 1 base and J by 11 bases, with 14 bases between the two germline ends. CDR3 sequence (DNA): TGTGCCAGCAGTTTATCCTTGGAGACGGGGGCTTTCTTT. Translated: CASSLSLETGAFF. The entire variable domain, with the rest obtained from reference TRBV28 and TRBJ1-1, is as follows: DVKVTQSSRYLVKRTGEKVFLECVQDMDHENMFWYRQDPGLGLRLIYFSYDVKMKEKGDIPEGYSVSREKKERFSLILESASTNQTSMYLCASSLSLETGAFFGQGTRLTVV.

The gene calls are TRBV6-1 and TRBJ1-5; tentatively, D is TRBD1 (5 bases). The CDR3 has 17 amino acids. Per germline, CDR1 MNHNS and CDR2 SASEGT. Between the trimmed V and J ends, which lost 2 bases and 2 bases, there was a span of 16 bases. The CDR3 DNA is TGTGCCAGCAGTGAAACCGCAGGGCGAACGGGCAATCAGCCCCAGCATTTT. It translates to CASSETAGRTGNQPQHF.

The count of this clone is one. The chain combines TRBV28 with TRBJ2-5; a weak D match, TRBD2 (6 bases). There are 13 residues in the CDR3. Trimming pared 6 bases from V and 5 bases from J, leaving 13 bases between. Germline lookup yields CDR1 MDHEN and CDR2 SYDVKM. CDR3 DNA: TGTGCCAGCAGCGTCGGAGGGGCCGAGACCCAGTACTTC. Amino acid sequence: CASSVGGAETQYF.

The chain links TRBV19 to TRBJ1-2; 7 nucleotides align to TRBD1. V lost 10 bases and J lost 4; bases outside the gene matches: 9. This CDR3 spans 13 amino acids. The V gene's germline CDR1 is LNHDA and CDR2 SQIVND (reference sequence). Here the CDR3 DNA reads TGTGCCACGAAGAACCGGGACAGCTATGGCTACACCTTC. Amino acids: CATKNRDSYGYTF. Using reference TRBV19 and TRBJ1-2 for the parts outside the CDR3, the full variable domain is DGGITQSPKYLFRKEGQNVTLSCEQNLNHDAMYWYRQDPGQGLRLIYYSQIVNDFQKGDIAEGYSVSREKKESFPLTVTSAQKNPTAFYLCATKNRDSYGYTFGSGTRLTVV.

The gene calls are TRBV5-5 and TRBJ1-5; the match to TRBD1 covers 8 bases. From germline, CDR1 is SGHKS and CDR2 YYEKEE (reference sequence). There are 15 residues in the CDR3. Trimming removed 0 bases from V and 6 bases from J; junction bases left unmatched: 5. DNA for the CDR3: TGTGCCAGCAGCTTGGCTCAGGGGGCGGCTCAGCCCCAGCATTTT. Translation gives CASSLAQGAAQPQHF. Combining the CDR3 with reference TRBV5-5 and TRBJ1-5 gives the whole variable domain DAGVTQSPTHLIKTRGQQVTLRCSPISGHKSVSWYQQVLGQGPQFIFQYYEKEERGRGNFPDRFSARQFPNYSSELNVNALLLGDSALYLCASSLAQGAAQPQHFGDGTRLSIL.